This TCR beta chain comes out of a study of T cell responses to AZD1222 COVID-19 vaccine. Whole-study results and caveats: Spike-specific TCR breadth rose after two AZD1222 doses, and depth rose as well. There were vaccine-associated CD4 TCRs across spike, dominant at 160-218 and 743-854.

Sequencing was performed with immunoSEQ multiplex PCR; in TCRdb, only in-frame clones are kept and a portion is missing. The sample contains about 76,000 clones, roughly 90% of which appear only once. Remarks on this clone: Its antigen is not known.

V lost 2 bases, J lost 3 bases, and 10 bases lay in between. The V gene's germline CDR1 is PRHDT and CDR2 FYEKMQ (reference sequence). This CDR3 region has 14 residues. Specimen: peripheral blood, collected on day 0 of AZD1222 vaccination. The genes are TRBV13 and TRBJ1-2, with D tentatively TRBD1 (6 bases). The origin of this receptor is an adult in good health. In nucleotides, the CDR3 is TGTGCCAGCAGCTTAAGGTCAGGGGACTATGGCTACACCTTC. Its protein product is CASSLRSGDYGYTF.